The sequence of this T cell receptor beta chain was determined in a study of human T cells and chemical hapten exposure (dated by TCRdb to about 2021). For context, the study as a whole: For sensitization, 2% DPC in acetone was applied to a 2 cm by 2 cm area of upper inner arm skin. Weekly therapeutic DPC doses were additionally applied to the scalp of patients throughout the approximately 24-week study period. Patch testing was done on the upper back using Finn chambers containing 0.01% DPC, and results were scored after 6 days according to International Contact Dermatitis Research Group standards. Most of the patients in the cohort were female, and the cohort covered alopecia areata with under or over 50% scalp involvement, alopecia totalis and alopecia universalis. Libraries were pooled for sequencing, and variation in per-sample TCR yields was attributed mainly to small differences in library volumes within the pool. The study tracked peripheral blood TCR repertoire changes in vivo during primary and secondary sensitization to the hapten diphenylcyclopropenone (DPC) in alopecia patients. Patient blood was sampled pre-sensitization (week 0) and at 2, 6 and about 24 weeks after DPC sensitization. Blood for TCR sequencing was provided by twenty-nine alopecia patients at one to four time points (pre-sensitization, 2, 6 and 24 weeks). Results and caveats for the whole study, not just this receptor: A positive correlation was found between the number of PT1 expanded TCRs and patch test score, with significance reached at thresholds 8, 16 and 32 but not 4. Alopecia, a presumed autoimmune disease, was present in all patients, so the immune response of the patients might differ from that of healthy individuals. After repeated subsampling, the strength of the expansion versus patch-test correlation and the threshold at which it became significant changed. DPC sensitization did not change how many TCRs were above 1 in 1000 frequency, and no evidence was found of alterations in global repertoire structure. Compared with pre-sensitization or healthy control sets, expanded TCRs formed significantly more large CDR3 similarity clusters, which is consistent with antigen-driven responses.

As to this clonotype: Its specific antigen is unknown. Within one base of it there is no much larger clone, and no base qualities were kept.

This sample's time point label indicates: patch test 1, 2 weeks after DPC sensitization. The treatment or condition label for this specimen denotes: therapeutic diphenylcyclopropenone sensitization with weekly scalp DPC. Blood at each patch-test visit was drawn before the patch test was applied. Patients were eligible if aged 18 to 70, diagnosed with alopecia and judged suitable for DPC therapy, and pregnant patients were excluded. Unfractionated whole blood was collected in Tempus Blood RNA tubes, and total RNA was extracted from that blood. From a lookup of the germline V gene, CDR1 and CDR2 are LGHNA and YSLEER. The CDR3 spans 16 residues, from the cysteine through the phenylalanine. Only CDR3 DNA is held: 48 bases, read in frame from base 1. A distance of 17 bases separates the germline ends of V and J, which lose 4 bases and 5 bases respectively. Receptors were amplified or captured by RACE. The sequencer listed for this sample is NextSeq 500. During library preparation, unique molecular identifiers were attached to individual cDNA molecules so that TCRs could be counted quantitatively and reproducibly. Each blood RNA sample was used to sequence both TCR alpha and TCR beta chains. Per the original workflow: A median of about 100,000 TCRs per sample was observed, with a range of 23,224 to 690,600. The Decombinator software suite was used to annotate the V, J and CDR3 of the TCR reads. For the PS versus PT1 abundance plots, all samples were subsampled to the same number of TCRs (28,000). Expanded TCRs were defined as absent before sensitization and observed at least eight times at the 2-week time point. TCRdb reprocessing: public reads trimmed at Q25 with fastp, clones called with MiXCR, in-frame beta chains kept. Each CDR3 protein appears once, grouped with its most common genes and DNA. These V and J calls rely on TCRdb rather than the paper's analysis. The table for this sample lists about 120,000 distinct CDR3 sequences; about 13% of them were counted only once. 0.7% to 0.95% of the sample comes from the top ten.

The sequence links TRBV4-3 to TRBJ2-2; a tentative D call is TRBD1 (6 bases match). The source material was whole blood, sampled in connection with sensitization to the hapten diphenylcyclopropenone (DPC). The source is a man aged 18 to 35 with alopecia areata. Some clones in this sample may be carry-over from other donors' samples. At the DNA level, the sequence is TGCGCCAGCAGCCCTGAAAGTAGGGGGTTTACCGGGGAGCTGTTTTTT. Its translation reads: CASSPESRGFTGELFF.